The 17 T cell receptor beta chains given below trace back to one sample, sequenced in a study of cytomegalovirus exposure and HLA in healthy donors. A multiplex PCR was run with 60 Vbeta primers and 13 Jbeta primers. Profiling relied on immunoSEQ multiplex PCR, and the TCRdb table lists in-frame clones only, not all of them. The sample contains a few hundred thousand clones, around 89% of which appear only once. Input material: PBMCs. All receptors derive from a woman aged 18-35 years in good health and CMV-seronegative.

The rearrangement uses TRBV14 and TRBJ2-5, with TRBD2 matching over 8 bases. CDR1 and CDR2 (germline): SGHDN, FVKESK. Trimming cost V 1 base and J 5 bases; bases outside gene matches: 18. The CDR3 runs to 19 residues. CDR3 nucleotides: TGTGCCAGCAGCCAAGGCCGATGGGGGAGCGGGAGTTATGGTGAGACCCAGTACTTC. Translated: CASSQGRWGSGSYGETQYF. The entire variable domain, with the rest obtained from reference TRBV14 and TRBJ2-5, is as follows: EAGVTQFPSHSVIEKGQTVTLRCDPISGHDNLYWYRRVMGKEIKFLLHFVKESKQDESGMPNNRFLAERTGGTYSTLKVQPAELEDSGVYFCASSQGRWGSGSYGETQYFGPGTRLLVL.

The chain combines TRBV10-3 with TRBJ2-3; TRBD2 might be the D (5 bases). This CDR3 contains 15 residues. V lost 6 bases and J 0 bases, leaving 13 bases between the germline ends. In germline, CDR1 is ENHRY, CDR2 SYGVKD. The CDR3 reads CAIRSGPTSTDTQYF. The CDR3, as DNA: TGTGCCATCAGAAGCGGACCAACTAGCACAGATACGCAGTATTTT.

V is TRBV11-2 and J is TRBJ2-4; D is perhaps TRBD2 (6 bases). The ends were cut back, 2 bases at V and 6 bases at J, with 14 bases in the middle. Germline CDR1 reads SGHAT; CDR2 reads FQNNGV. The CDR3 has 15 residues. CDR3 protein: CASSLTAGGGNIQYF. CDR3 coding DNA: TGTGCCAGCAGCTTAACAGCGGGTGGAGGAAACATTCAGTACTTC.

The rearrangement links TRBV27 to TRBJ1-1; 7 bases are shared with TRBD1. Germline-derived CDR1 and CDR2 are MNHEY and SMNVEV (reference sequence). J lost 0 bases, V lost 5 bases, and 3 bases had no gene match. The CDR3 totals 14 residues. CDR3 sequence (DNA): TGTGCCAGCAGTGCGGGACAGCTGAACACTGAAGCTTTCTTT. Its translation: CASSAGQLNTEAFF.

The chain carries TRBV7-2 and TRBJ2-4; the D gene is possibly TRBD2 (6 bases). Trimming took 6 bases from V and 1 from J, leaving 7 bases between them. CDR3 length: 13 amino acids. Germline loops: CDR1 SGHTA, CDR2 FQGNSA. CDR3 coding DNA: TGTGCCAGCAGTGGGGGGGCCAAAAACATTCAGTACTTC. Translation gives CASSGGAKNIQYF. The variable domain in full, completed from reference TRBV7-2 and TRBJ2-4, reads GAGVSQSPSNKVTEKGKDVELRCDPISGHTALYWYRQSLGQGLEFLIYFQGNSAPDKSGLPSDRFSAERTGGSVSTLTIQRTQQEDSAVYLCASSGGAKNIQYFGAGTRLSVL.

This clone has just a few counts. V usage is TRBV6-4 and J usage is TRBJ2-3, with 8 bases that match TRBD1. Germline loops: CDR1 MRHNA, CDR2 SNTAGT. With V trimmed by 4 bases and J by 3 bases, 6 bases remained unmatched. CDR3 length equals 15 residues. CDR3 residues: CASSGARTGTDTQYF. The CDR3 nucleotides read TGTGCCAGCAGTGGAGCCAGGACAGGGACAGATACGCAGTATTTT.

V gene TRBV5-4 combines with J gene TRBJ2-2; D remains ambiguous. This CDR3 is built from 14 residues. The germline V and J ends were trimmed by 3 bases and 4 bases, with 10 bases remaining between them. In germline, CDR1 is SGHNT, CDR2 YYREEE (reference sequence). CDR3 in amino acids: CASSSPSGTGELFF. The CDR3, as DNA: TGTGCCAGCAGCTCCCCCAGTGGCACCGGGGAGCTGTTTTTT.

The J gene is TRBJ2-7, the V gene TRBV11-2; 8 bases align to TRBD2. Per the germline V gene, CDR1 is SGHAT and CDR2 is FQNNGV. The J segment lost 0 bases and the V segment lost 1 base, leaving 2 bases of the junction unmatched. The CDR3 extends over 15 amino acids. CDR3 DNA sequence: TGTGCCAGCAGCTTAGCCAGCGGGGGCTCCTACGAGCAGTACTTC. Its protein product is CASSLASGGSYEQYF.

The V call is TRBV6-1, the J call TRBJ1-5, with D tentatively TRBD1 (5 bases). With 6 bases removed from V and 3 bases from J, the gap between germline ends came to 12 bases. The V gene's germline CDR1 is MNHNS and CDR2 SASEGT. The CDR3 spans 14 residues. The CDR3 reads CASRVQGFNQPQHF. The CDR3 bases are TGTGCCAGCAGAGTGCAGGGTTTCAATCAGCCCCAGCATTTT.

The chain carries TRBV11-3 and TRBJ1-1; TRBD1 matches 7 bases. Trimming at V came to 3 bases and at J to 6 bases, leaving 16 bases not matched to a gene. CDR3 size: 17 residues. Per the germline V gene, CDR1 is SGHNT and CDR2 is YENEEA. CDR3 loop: CASSFNRGGSVLAEAFF. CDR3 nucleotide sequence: TGTGCCAGCAGCTTTAACAGGGGCGGTTCGGTGTTGGCTGAAGCTTTCTTT.

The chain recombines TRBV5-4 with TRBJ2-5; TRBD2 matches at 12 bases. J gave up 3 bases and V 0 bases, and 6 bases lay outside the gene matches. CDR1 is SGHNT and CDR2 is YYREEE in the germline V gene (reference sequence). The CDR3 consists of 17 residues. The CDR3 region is CASSLGLAGGDEETQYF. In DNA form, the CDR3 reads TGTGCCAGCAGCTTGGGGCTAGCGGGGGGGGATGAAGAGACCCAGTACTTC.

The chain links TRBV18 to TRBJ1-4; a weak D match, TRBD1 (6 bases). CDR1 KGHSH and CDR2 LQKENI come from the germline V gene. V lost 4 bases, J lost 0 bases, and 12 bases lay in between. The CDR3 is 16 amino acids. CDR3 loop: CASSLGQLATNEKLFF. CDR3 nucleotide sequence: TGTGCCAGCTCACTCGGACAGCTAGCAACTAATGAAAAACTGTTTTTT.

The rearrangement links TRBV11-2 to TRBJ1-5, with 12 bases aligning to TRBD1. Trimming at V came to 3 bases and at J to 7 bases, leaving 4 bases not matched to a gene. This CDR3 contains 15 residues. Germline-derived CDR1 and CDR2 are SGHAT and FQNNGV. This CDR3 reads CASSLGQGAWQPQHF. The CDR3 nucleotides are TGTGCCAGCAGCTTGGGACAGGGGGCCTGGCAGCCCCAGCATTTT.

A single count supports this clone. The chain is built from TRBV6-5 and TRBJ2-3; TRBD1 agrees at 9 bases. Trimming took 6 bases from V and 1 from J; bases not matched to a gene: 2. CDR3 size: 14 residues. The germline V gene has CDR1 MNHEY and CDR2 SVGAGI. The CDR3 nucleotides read TGTGCCAGCAGGAACAGGGGGCGCACAGATACGCAGTATTTT. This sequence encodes CASRNRGRTDTQYF.

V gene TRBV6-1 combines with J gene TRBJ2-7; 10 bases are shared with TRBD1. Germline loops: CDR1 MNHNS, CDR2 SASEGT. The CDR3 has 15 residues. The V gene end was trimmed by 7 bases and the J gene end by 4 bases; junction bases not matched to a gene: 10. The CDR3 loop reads CASILAGTGAYEQYF. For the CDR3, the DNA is TGTGCCAGCATTCTGGCCGGGACAGGGGCTTACGAGCAGTACTTC.

The CDR3 region is CSAVPDNEQFF. The CDR3 DNA sequence: TGCAGTGCTGTTCCCGACAATGAGCAGTTCTTC. This rearrangement joins TRBV20-1 to TRBJ2-1; D is undetermined. Germline CDR1 DFQATT, CDR2 SNEGSKA (reference sequence). The CDR3 loop spans 11 amino acids. V lost 5 bases and J 5 bases, leaving 7 bases between the germline ends.

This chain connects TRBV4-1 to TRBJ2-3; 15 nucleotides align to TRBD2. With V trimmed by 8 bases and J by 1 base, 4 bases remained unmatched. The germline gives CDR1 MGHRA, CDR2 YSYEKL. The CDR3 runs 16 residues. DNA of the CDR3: TGCGCCAGCTTGGGACTAGCGGGGGGAGGCACAGATACGCAGTATTTT. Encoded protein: CASLGLAGGGTDTQYF.